The 31 T cell receptor beta chains listed next were all sequenced from one sample in a study of T cells after yellow fever vaccination (dated by TCRdb to about 2019). Interpreted using the paper, the treatment or condition label stands for: live attenuated yellow fever vaccine strain. Library preparation used 5' RACE. TCRdb lists the instrument as Illumina HiSeq 2500. The public reads were run again by TCRdb, first through fastp at Q25 and then through MiXCR, and only productive beta chains were kept. Every entry covers one CDR3 protein and lists the most common genes and DNA from its rows. Recorded for this sample are some 350,000 distinct CDR3 sequences; roughly 6.1% of them occurred a single time. 14% to 15% of the sample is held by the ten biggest clonotypes. The input for sequencing was PBMCs, taken 5 days after the yellow fever booster vaccination. The receptors here all came from a man aged 25-45 years who received the YFV17D yellow fever vaccine.

This clonotype was counted at least ten times. The chain has TRBV5-1 and TRBJ2-6; D is ambiguous. CDR3 length: 18 residues. The germline V and J ends were trimmed by 1 base and 0 bases, with 14 bases remaining between them. Germline V gene lookup returns CDR1 SGHRS and CDR2 YFSETQ. This chain's CDR3 is CASSLLAWEISGANVLTF. In nucleotides, the CDR3 is TGCGCCAGCAGCTTGCTTGCCTGGGAAATCTCTGGGGCCAACGTCCTGACTTTC.

This clonotype was seen repeatedly, ten times or more. The CDR3 sequence is CAWGSPRTQYF. In DNA, the CDR3 is TGTGCCTGGGGAAGTCCGAGGACCCAGTACTTC. The chain links TRBV30 to TRBJ2-5; unclear D gene. Trimming took off 5 bases at V and 7 bases at J, with 11 bases between the two ends. This CDR3 contains 11 residues. From germline, CDR1 is GTSNPN and CDR2 SVGIG (reference sequence).

The J gene is TRBJ2-3, the V gene TRBV5-4, with 9 nucleotides matching TRBD1. This CDR3 contains 15 residues. Germline lookup yields CDR1 SGHNT and CDR2 YYREEE (reference sequence). Losses at the gene ends were 0 bases for V and 4 bases for J; bases not matched to a gene: 3. The CDR3 DNA reads TGTGCCAGCAGCTTGGGACAGGGGGACGCAGATACGCAGTATTTT. Translation: CASSLGQGDADTQYF. Full variable domain (outside the CDR3, taken from reference TRBV5-4 and TRBJ2-3): ETGVTQSPTHLIKTRGQQVTLRCSSQSGHNTVSWYQQALGQGPQFIFQYYREEENGRGNFPPRFSGLQFPNYSSELNVNALELDDSALYLCASSLGQGDADTQYFGPGTRLTVL.

This chain links TRBV5-1 with TRBJ1-1, with D possibly TRBD1 on 5 matching bases. The germline gives CDR1 SGHRS, CDR2 YFSETQ. V was pared by 6 bases and J by 0 bases, with 12 bases between. The CDR3 consists of 14 residues. The CDR3: CASTFGAMNTEAFF. The DNA for the CDR3 is TGCGCCAGCACATTCGGGGCCATGAACACTGAAGCTTTCTTT.

This clonotype was found a few times. The V call is TRBV25-1, the J call TRBJ2-2, with TRBD2 identical over 8 bases. Germline trimming cut 0 bases from V and 8 bases from J; bases unmatched to any gene: 11. Germline V CDR1 and CDR2: MGHDK, SYGVNS. The CDR3 length is 17 residues. This CDR3 is CASSEYGTSRSRGELFF. In DNA, the CDR3 is TGTGCCAGCAGTGAATACGGGACTAGTCGATCTCGTGGGGAGCTGTTTTTT.

The table lists this clonotype with many counts. This chain joins TRBV29-1 and TRBJ2-3; D gene uncertain. This CDR3 spans 12 amino acids. The germline V gene encodes CDR1 SQVTM and CDR2 ANQGSEA. V lost 4 bases and J 2 bases, leaving 7 bases between the germline ends. DNA for the CDR3: TGCAGCGTTGGCCGGGTCACAGATACGCAGTATTTT. This encodes CSVGRVTDTQYF.

The J gene is TRBJ1-1, the V gene TRBV1; TRBD1 is the table's D call, not checked against the DNA. TRBV1 has pseudogene status. CDR3 length equals 16 residues. The CDR3 DNA sequence: TGCACCAGCAGCCAAGGTCTACAGGGGGCCAACACTGGAGCTTTCTTT. It specifies CTSSQGLQGANTGAFF.

The CDR3 DNA sequence: TGTGCCAGCAGCCCGAAGGAGGTGACCAATGAGCAGTTCTTC. This translates into CASSPKEVTNEQFF. The V and J genes are TRBV7-2 and TRBJ2-1; possibly TRBD2 for D (5 bases). The length of the CDR3 is 14 residues. V was pared by 5 bases and J by 6 bases, with 14 bases between. CDR1 is SGHTA and CDR2 is FQGNSA in the germline V gene.

The chain uses TRBV20-1 and TRBJ1-5; perhaps TRBD1 as D (6 bases). CDR1 and CDR2 from the germline V gene are DFQATT and SNEGSKA (reference sequence). The germline V and J ends were trimmed by 3 bases and 2 bases, with 14 bases remaining between them. There are 15 residues in the CDR3. The DNA of the CDR3 is TGCAGTGCTAGGGAACAGGGCCTGGGCAATCAGCCCCAGCATTTT. Its translation: CSAREQGLGNQPQHF.

A few counts support this clonotype. The chain uses TRBV9 and TRBJ2-7; 7 bases line up with TRBD2. The CDR3 extends over 18 amino acids. In germline, CDR1 is SGDLS, CDR2 YYNGEE. Germline trimming cut 3 bases from V and 5 bases from J; bases unmatched to any gene: 20. CDR3 coding DNA: TGTGCCAGCAGCGCAAAATCTAGCGGTAAGACGGTCGACCACGAGCAGTACTTC. Encoded protein: CASSAKSSGKTVDHEQYF.

In its sample, this clonotype was seen a few times. The V and J genes are TRBV14 and TRBJ2-3, with 7 nucleotides matching TRBD2. Germline V lookup: CDR1 SGHDN, CDR2 FVKESK. This CDR3 region has 19 residues. The J segment lost 1 base and the V segment lost 3 bases, leaving 16 bases of the junction unmatched. The CDR3 region is CASSHPPGGGTRRTDTQYF. CDR3 sequence (DNA): TGTGCCAGCAGCCACCCCCCGGGCGGGGGTACTAGACGCACAGATACGCAGTATTTT.

The chain couples TRBV27 to TRBJ2-6; D is possibly TRBD2 (6 bases). The CDR3 length is 16 residues. Germline lookup yields CDR1 MNHEY and CDR2 SMNVEV (reference sequence). V dropped 3 bases and J dropped 0 bases, with 9 bases sitting between them. The CDR3 DNA reads as TGTGCCAGCAGTTTTGCGGGAAGCTCTGGGGCCAACGTCCTGACTTTC. It yields the protein CASSFAGSSGANVLTF.

This rearrangement joins TRBV5-5 to TRBJ2-1; D is possibly TRBD2 (5 bases). Trimming pared 0 bases from V and 2 bases from J, leaving 15 bases between. The CDR3 loop spans 17 amino acids. The germline V gene has CDR1 SGHKS and CDR2 YYEKEE (reference sequence). This CDR3 reads CASSLEGSPFPYNEQFF. The DNA for the CDR3 is TGTGCCAGCAGCTTGGAAGGGAGCCCATTCCCCTACAATGAGCAGTTCTTC. Combining the CDR3 with reference TRBV5-5 and TRBJ2-1 gives the whole variable domain DAGVTQSPTHLIKTRGQQVTLRCSPISGHKSVSWYQQVLGQGPQFIFQYYEKEERGRGNFPDRFSARQFPNYSSELNVNALLLGDSALYLCASSLEGSPFPYNEQFFGPGTRLTVL.

This clonotype has more than one count but fewer than ten. V usage is TRBV5-1 and J usage is TRBJ2-7; 8 bases agree with TRBD2. This CDR3 contains 14 residues. V was pared by 7 bases and J by 2 bases, with 8 bases of the junction left unmatched. In germline, CDR1 is SGHRS, CDR2 YFSETQ. The CDR3 DNA reads TGCGCCAGCCAACACGGGACTAGTCCCTACGAGCAGTACTTC. It is translated as CASQHGTSPYEQYF.

This clonotype turned up a few times. The chain carries TRBV19 and TRBJ1-2; 9 bases are a match to TRBD1. This CDR3 contains 15 residues. From germline, CDR1 is LNHDA and CDR2 SQIVND (reference sequence). Germline trimming cut 5 bases from V and 4 bases from J; bases unmatched to any gene: 8. CDR3 DNA: TGTGCCAGTAGTGATCCGGGACAGGGTATCTATGGCTACACCTTC. Translated, it gives CASSDPGQGIYGYTF.

This clonotype appeared a few times. The J gene is TRBJ2-7, the V gene TRBV28; a weak D match, TRBD1 (6 bases). V lost 1 base and J 1 base, leaving 8 bases between the germline ends. CDR3 length: 14 residues. Germline CDR1 and CDR2: MDHEN and SYDVKM. CDR3 sequence: CASSLYRVSYEQYF. The CDR3 DNA reads TGTGCCAGCAGTTTATACAGGGTATCCTACGAGCAGTACTTC.

This clonotype has a count of ten or more. The rearrangement links TRBV7-8 to TRBJ2-3; D gene unclear. The CDR3 is made up of 13 amino acids. Trimming stripped 0 bases from V and 5 bases from J, with 6 bases between. Germline loops: CDR1 SGHVS, CDR2 FQNEAQ. The chain's CDR3 is CASSLAELDTQYF. The DNA of the CDR3 is TGTGCCAGCAGCTTAGCTGAGCTAGATACGCAGTATTTT.

This clonotype has at least ten counts. The chain recombines TRBV27 with TRBJ2-2; 10 bases map to TRBD2. This CDR3 has 19 residues. Germline CDR1 and CDR2: MNHEY and SMNVEV (reference sequence). The V and J ends lost 5 bases and 3 bases, in that order; junction bases with no gene match: 15. The CDR3 region has the DNA TGTGCCAGCAGTCTCCTAGCGGGAGCCCGAGCAGGAGACACCGGGGAGCTGTTTTTT. This sequence encodes CASSLLAGARAGDTGELFF.

This clonotype was detected ten times or more. The chain carries TRBV7-2 and TRBJ1-2; TRBD1 might be the D (5 bases). Germline V gene data show CDR1 as SGHTA and CDR2 as FQGNSA. The CDR3 runs 13 residues. Trimming took 5 bases from V and 6 from J, leaving 13 bases between them. CDR3 sequence reads: CASSPGTTDGYTF. The CDR3 bases are TGTGCCAGCAGCCCGGGGACCACGGATGGCTACACCTTC.

The chain carries TRBV7-2 and TRBJ2-2, with unresolved D. The germline V and J ends were trimmed by 2 bases and 2 bases, with 9 bases remaining between them. Germline values: CDR1 SGHTA, CDR2 FQGNSA. The CDR3 runs to 15 residues. CDR3 in amino acids: CASSLRPANTGELFF. The CDR3 region has the DNA TGTGCCAGCAGCTTACGGCCAGCTAACACCGGGGAGCTGTTTTTT.

This clonotype showed up many times. The chain combines TRBV20-1 with TRBJ1-1, with TRBD1 matching 10 bases. Looked up from germline, CDR1 is DFQATT and CDR2 is SNEGSKA (reference sequence). V was clipped by 3 bases and J by 6 bases; unmatched bases: 7. The CDR3 runs 14 residues. In nucleotides, the CDR3 is TGCAGTGCTAGGGGGGACAGGGGTATGTCTGAAGCTTTCTTT. Amino acid sequence: CSARGDRGMSEAFF.

This sequence joins TRBV5-1 and TRBJ2-3, with D unclear. CDR1 is SGHRS and CDR2 is YFSETQ in the germline V gene. The CDR3 is 14 residues long. V lost 5 bases, J lost 0 bases, and 10 bases lay in between. This chain's CDR3 is CASRPDSSTDTQYF. The CDR3 DNA sequence: TGCGCCAGCAGACCTGACTCTAGCACAGATACGCAGTATTTT.

This clonotype was seen only a few times. V is TRBV20-1 and J is TRBJ2-6, with D maybe TRBD2 (6 bases). CDR1 DFQATT and CDR2 SNEGSKA come from the germline V gene (reference sequence). The CDR3 has 15 residues. The ends were cut back, 4 bases at V and 0 bases at J, with 10 bases in the middle. CDR3 in amino acids: CSAKTGSSGANVLTF. For the CDR3, the DNA is TGCAGTGCTAAGACCGGGAGCTCTGGGGCCAACGTCCTGACTTTC.

This clonotype was detected ten times or more. The chain recombines TRBV9 with TRBJ2-3; 14 bases line up with TRBD2. Germline values: CDR1 SGDLS, CDR2 YYNGEE. V was pared by 3 bases and J by 7 bases, with 7 bases of the junction left unmatched. The CDR3 is 16 amino acids. For the CDR3, the DNA is TGTGCCAGCAGCGCCGGGACTAGCGGGAGAGGAAATACGCAGTATTTT. It specifies CASSAGTSGRGNTQYF.

The V gene is TRBV15, the J gene TRBJ2-6; D possibly uses TRBD1 or TRBD2 (6 bases each). Per germline, CDR1 LNHNV and CDR2 YYDKDF (reference sequence). The CDR3 has 15 amino acids. The V and J ends lost 5 bases and 2 bases respectively, with 10 bases between them. The chain's CDR3 is CATSFGGAGANVLTF. The CDR3 bases are TGTGCCACCAGCTTCGGGGGCGCTGGGGCCAACGTCCTGACTTTC. Combining the CDR3 with reference TRBV15 and TRBJ2-6 gives the whole variable domain DAMVIQNPRYQVTQFGKPVTLSCSQTLNHNVMYWYQQKSSQAPKLLFHYYDKDFNNEADTPDNFQSRRPNTSFCFLDIRSPGLGDTAMYLCATSFGGAGANVLTFGAGSRLTVL.

V gene TRBV7-2 combines with J gene TRBJ2-5; no firm D call. Between the trimmed V and J ends, which lost 3 bases and 2 bases, there was a span of 7 bases. The germline gives CDR1 SGHTA, CDR2 FQGNSA. This CDR3 has 13 residues. CDR3 nucleotide sequence: TGTGCCAGCAGCTTTTTCCCACAAGAGACCCAGTACTTC. Amino acids: CASSFFPQETQYF.

This clonotype has a count of ten or more. The gene calls are TRBV3-1 and TRBJ1-1; D perhaps matches TRBD1 (6 bases). CDR1 and CDR2 from the germline V gene are LGHDT and YNNKEL (reference sequence). The CDR3 totals 12 residues. V lost 8 bases, J lost 7 bases, and 14 bases lay in between. The CDR3 DNA follows: TGTGCCAGCCGCTCGGGACAACATGAAGCTTTCTTT. This gives the protein CASRSGQHEAFF.

This clonotype was detected a few times. This chain connects TRBV20-1 to TRBJ2-3; 10 bases map to TRBD2. Germline values: CDR1 DFQATT, CDR2 SNEGSKA (reference sequence). Unmatched junction bases numbered 5, after V lost 3 bases and J lost 5 bases. The CDR3 runs to 14 residues. The DNA for the CDR3 is TGCAGTGCTAGTCTTCTAGCGGGAGTAGATACGCAGTATTTT. It yields the protein CSASLLAGVDTQYF.

This clonotype showed up many times. V usage is TRBV11-2 and J usage is TRBJ2-7; no clear D gene. Trimming left V 1 base short and J 0 bases short, with 13 bases between. The CDR3 is 16 amino acids. The V gene's germline CDR1 is SGHAT and CDR2 FQNNGV. The CDR3 sequence is CASSLAGSSRSYEQYF. CDR3 nucleotide sequence: TGTGCCAGCAGCTTAGCGGGCTCTTCACGCTCCTACGAGCAGTACTTC.

This clonotype was observed a handful of times. This chain links TRBV18 with TRBJ1-5, with 7 bases fitting TRBD1. CDR1 is KGHSH and CDR2 is LQKENI in the germline V gene. V gave up 6 bases and J gave up 8 bases; unmatched junction bases: 10. CDR3 length: 14 residues. The CDR3 spells CASSNRGHEEPQHF. CDR3 nucleotides: TGTGCCAGCTCGAACAGGGGACACGAAGAGCCCCAGCATTTT.

CDR3 nucleotide sequence: TGTGCCAGCAGCTGGGGACTAGCGGGAGGAGATACGCAGTATTTT. Translating it yields CASSWGLAGGDTQYF. The chain uses TRBV7-2 and TRBJ2-3; 15 nucleotides match TRBD2. J lost 5 bases, V lost 4 bases, and 1 base had no gene match. This CDR3 contains 15 residues. CDR1 and CDR2 from the germline V gene are SGHTA and FQGNSA.